The entry below describes one T cell receptor (beta chain). The sample comes from a study of T cell responses to AZD1222 COVID-19 vaccine. Germline V gene lookup returns CDR1 SQVTM and CDR2 ANQGSEA. With 7 bases clipped from V and 6 bases from J, the junction kept 9 bases outside the gene matches. The CDR3 has 13 amino acids. TCRdb keeps only in-frame clones here, not all; method: immunoSEQ multiplex PCR. The table records 120,000 or so clones, roughly nine tenths of them present only once. The receptor comes from an adult in good health. The chain uses TRBV29-1 and TRBJ1-2; the match to TRBD1 covers 9 bases. Material: peripheral blood, obtained on day 0 of AZD1222 vaccination. CDR3 DNA sequence: TGCAGCGGTTCCGGGACAGGGTTAGATGGCTACACCTTC. Protein product: CSGSGTGLDGYTF.